This TCR beta chain was captured by sequencing in a study of blood T cell repertoires in COVID-19 (TCRdb year 2020). Looking at the study overall: The collaborator samples originated in the United States, Italy and Spain and spanned the acute and convalescent phases of COVID-19. The prospective study material was composed of cDNA or gDNA derived from T cells, B-cell-depleted T cells, or PBMCs. Deeply sampled blood TCRbeta repertoires from subjects exposed to, actively infected with, or recovered from COVID-19 were included in the dataset. The repertoires were made available in a free public database intended to serve as a resource for research on the immune response to SARS-CoV-2. The samples were drawn from the first 160 participants of the ongoing ImmuneRACE study and from 1,254 subjects provided by 6 global collaborators. Sample metadata almost always included a de-identified subject ID, COVID-19 status, age in years and sex. Where available, HLA class I and class II types were obtained from metadata supplied by the sample provider rather than from assay-based typing.

Regarding this clone: This receptor's antigen is unknown. Per-nucleotide qualities are absent, and no much larger clonotype sits a single base away.

Collaborating institutions collected whole blood in K2EDTA tubes following their own protocols. For TCRbeta analysis, collaborator samples were shipped as frozen whole blood, as isolated PBMCs, or as DNA extracted from either sample type. From the cysteine through the phenylalanine, the CDR3 covers 14 amino acids. Only CDR3 DNA remains: 42 bases, in frame from the first base. The germline V gene gives CDR1 as LGHNA and CDR2 as YSLEER. V gives up 1 base and J gives up 3 bases, and the segment between their germline ends measures 8 bases. The study at large found these results: Clinical and demographic metadata were provided uncurated, with the amount varying by source and participant.

TCRbeta CDR3 regions were amplified from genomic DNA using the immunoSEQ Assay, a bias-controlled multiplex PCR. As for the original processing: Nucleated cell counts per sample were estimated from amplification of reference gene primers within the assay. To quantify the absolute abundance of each unique TCRbeta CDR3 rearrangement, sequence reads were collapsed and filtered. For each sample, productive Simpson clonality was calculated as the square root of Simpson's diversity index across productive rearrangements. What TCRdb holds here is the immuneACCESS table cut down to in-frame rearrangements. Part of the clones is not present; checked against another copy, under half of the missing clones reflect an unresolved V gene, and the others are unexplained. V, J and clone size were drawn from that table, and D and trimming were deduced from the DNA. The table for this sample lists roughly 76,000 clones; roughly 84% of them were counted only once. The ten top clones hold roughly 10% of the sample.

Sequenced sample: peripheral blood. This chain joins TRBV4-3 to TRBJ2-3; TRBD2 is a weak D gene call, 6 bases matching. The TCR originated in a woman aged 18-29 years with acute or convalescent COVID-19. The nucleotide sequence is TGCGCCAGCAGCCAAGGTGGGGGGACAGATACGCAGTATTTT. The translation is CASSQGGGTDTQYF.